The rows below give T cell receptor beta chains drawn from one sample of a study of T cells after yellow fever vaccination. MiXCR, applied by TCRdb to the 5' RACE reads, yields one record per CDR3 protein. Among 450,000 to 550,000 distinct CDR3 sequences, 20% to 25% were seen once, and the ten largest hold roughly a sixth. The sample in question was PBMCs, obtained roughly 23 days after the first yellow fever vaccination. These receptors were taken from a man aged 18-30 years who received the YFV17D yellow fever vaccine. CDR3s include the opening cysteine and the closing phenylalanine or tryptophan.

j_gene,len,v_gene,CDR3aa
TRBJ2-2,14,TRBV5-1,CASSSSEGTGELFF
TRBJ1-5,15,TRBV24-1,CATSDSTGWDQPQHF
TRBJ1-1,13,TRBV20-1,CSAAIQGGTEAFF
TRBJ2-2,17,TRBV5-5,CASSLFGRDSLTGELFF
TRBJ1-5,13,TRBV10-3,CAIGTGDNQPQHF
TRBJ1-1,13,TRBV6-5,CASSYGGQGKFFF
TRBJ1-5,13,TRBV12-5,CASGWGRFQPQHF
TRBJ2-1,13,TRBV29-1,CSVPRGDYNEQFF
TRBJ2-5,15,TRBV10-3,CAISESAGPRETQYF
TRBJ2-3,16,TRBV7-2,CASSLGRGGRTDTQYF
TRBJ2-7,14,TRBV4-2,CASSQGLNLHEQYF
TRBJ1-4,12,TRBV6-6,CASSSDNEKLFF
TRBJ1-2,17,TRBV6-5,CASSYSTGDSGFYGYTF
TRBJ2-6,16,TRBV24-1,CATSDSGGFGANVLTF
TRBJ2-5,12,TRBV4-2,CASSQDLETQYF
TRBJ2-2,15,TRBV20-1,CSARGQALNTGELFF
TRBJ1-5,13,TRBV2,CASSADSNQPQHF
TRBJ2-7,17,TRBV5-1,CASSLGIPGQASYEQYF
TRBJ2-3,15,TRBV5-4,CASSSGGRTTDTQYF
TRBJ2-1,13,TRBV9,CASSGLQGSGQFF
TRBJ2-5,14,TRBV10-3,CAISGKRGEETQYF
TRBJ2-3,14,TRBV7-3,CASSLTPWGDTQYF
TRBJ2-7,14,TRBV27,CASSSFGRGHEQYF
TRBJ2-2,15,TRBV6-1,CASTQVGSAAGELFF
TRBJ1-1,14,TRBV27,CASSRGLVYTEAFF
TRBJ1-1,12,TRBV11-2,CASTIRQSEAFF
TRBJ2-2,16,TRBV4-1,CASSHRESGVTGELFF
TRBJ2-7,14,TRBV12-3/TRBV12-4,CASSLALGDGEQYF
TRBJ1-5,15,TRBV20-1,CSASYSENSNQPQHF
TRBJ2-3,16,TRBV3-1,CASSQTSGGAGDTQYF
TRBJ2-2,13,TRBV11-2,CASSQAGAGELFF
TRBJ2-7,15,TRBV6-2/TRBV6-3,CASTTGPTSSYEQYF
TRBJ2-1,16,TRBV5-5,CASSQAPEGSYNEQFF
TRBJ1-1,16,TRBV12-3/TRBV12-4,CASNNWEETMNTEAFF
TRBJ2-1,19,TRBV12-5,CASGLVLTSGASSYNEQFF
TRBJ2-3,13,TRBV7-9,CASSPPILETQYF
TRBJ2-3,15,TRBV11-2,CASSLLGGAADTQYF
TRBJ2-2,16,TRBV6-1,CASTNWGGAGTGELFF
TRBJ1-5,16,TRBV20-1,CSARRTGKYSNQPQHF
TRBJ1-2,16,TRBV14,CASSHTLGGSSYGYTF
TRBJ2-3,14,TRBV12-3/TRBV12-4,CASRQGQAGDTQYF
TRBJ2-5,13,TRBV4-3,CASSQDGGTPVDF